A single sample gave rise to the 25 T cell receptor beta chains below, sequenced in a study of OX40 agonist ivuxolimab in advanced cancers. Assay: immunoSEQ multiplex PCR; the TCRdb copy retains only in-frame clones and omits some. Of tens of thousands of clones listed, less than 95% are singletons. The specimen was CD4+ or CD8+ T cells sorted from blood, collected in a trial of the OX40 agonist ivuxolimab. These receptors were collected from an adult with an advanced solid tumor such as melanoma, head and neck, liver or kidney cancer.

This rearrangement joins TRBV4-2 to TRBJ2-7, with 11 bases aligning to TRBD2. V dropped 1 base and J dropped 0; count of bases not matched to a gene: 5. From germline, CDR1 is LGHNA and CDR2 YNFKEQ. This CDR3 has 17 amino acids. The CDR3 DNA reads as TGTGCCAGCAGCCAAGGGACTAGCGGGCCTAACTCCTACGAGCAGTACTTC. This sequence encodes CASSQGTSGPNSYEQYF.

This rearrangement joins TRBV27 to TRBJ1-2; D is unresolved. The CDR3 has 15 residues. In germline, CDR1 is MNHEY, CDR2 SMNVEV (reference sequence). V lost 2 bases to trimming and J lost 6 bases, with 16 bases between them. CDR3 sequence (DNA): TGTGCCAGCAGTTTAACCTCCATCCCCGGGGATGGCTACACCTTC. This sequence encodes CASSLTSIPGDGYTF.

The chain uses TRBV7-3 and TRBJ2-2; 8 nucleotides agree with TRBD2. V was pared by 1 base and J by 4 bases, with 2 bases of the junction left unmatched. CDR3 length equals 15 residues. From germline, CDR1 is SGHTA and CDR2 FQGTGA. As DNA, the CDR3 is TGTGCCAGCAGCTTAAACGGGAGGGGCACCGGGGAGCTGTTTTTT. It specifies CASSLNGRGTGELFF.

In its sample, this clone was seen a few times. The rearrangement joins TRBV2 to TRBJ2-7, with D possibly being TRBD1 (5 bases). The germline gives CDR1 SNHLY, CDR2 FYNNEI. V was shortened by 5 bases and J by 6 bases, with 5 bases between the two germline ends. The CDR3 consists of 10 residues. The DNA of the CDR3 is TGTGCCAGCAGTAGGGGCGAGCAGTACTTC. This encodes CASSRGEQYF.

This sequence joins TRBV28 and TRBJ2-4, with D perhaps assigned TRBD1 or TRBD2 (6 bases each). The V gene lost 1 base and the J gene lost 6 bases, with 13 bases spanning the gap. The germline gives CDR1 MDHEN, CDR2 SYDVKM. This CDR3 spans 15 amino acids. The CDR3 reads CASSLYREEGNIQYF. As DNA, the CDR3 is TGTGCCAGCAGTTTATACAGGGAGGAGGGAAACATTCAGTACTTC.

The genes are TRBV9 and TRBJ1-3; 8 bases are a match to TRBD1. V trimming: 3 bases; J trimming: 4 bases; junction bases outside the gene matches: 6. The CDR3 contains 15 residues. In germline, CDR1 is SGDLS, CDR2 YYNGEE. CDR3 in DNA: TGTGCCAGCAGCGCTCAGGGGGCAGAAGGAAACACCATATATTTT. Its protein product is CASSAQGAEGNTIYF.

The V call is TRBV5-6, the J call TRBJ2-5; 9 bases line up with TRBD2. This CDR3 comprises 15 residues. The trim removed 1 base at V and 7 bases at J, leaving 8 bases unmatched. CDR1 and CDR2 (germline): SGHDT, YYEEEE. CDR3 region: CASSLSLAGSWTQYF. Here the CDR3 DNA reads TGTGCCAGCAGCTTGAGTCTAGCGGGGTCCTGGACCCAGTACTTC.

This sequence joins TRBV7-6 and TRBJ2-7, with 12 bases fitting TRBD1. The CDR3 spans 15 residues. Trimming at V came to 5 bases and at J to 3 bases, leaving 5 bases not matched to a gene. The V gene's germline CDR1 is SGHVS and CDR2 FNYEAQ. CDR3 nucleotide sequence: TGTGCCAGCAGCCCCGGGACAGGGGGCGACTACGAGCAGTACTTC. It encodes CASSPGTGGDYEQYF.

The V call is TRBV18, the J call TRBJ2-5, with D tentatively TRBD2 (6 bases). V gave up 3 bases and J gave up 2 bases, with 13 bases separating them. Germline V gene sequence: CDR1 KGHSH, CDR2 LQKENI. This CDR3 is built from 15 residues. The CDR3 DNA reads TGTGCCAGCTCACCCGCACCGGGGGTTCAAGAGACCCAGTACTTC. Encoded protein: CASSPAPGVQETQYF.

This clone was seen once. The V gene is TRBV7-9, the J gene TRBJ2-1; 9 bases match TRBD1. There are 14 residues in the CDR3. CDR1 and CDR2 (germline): SEHNR, FQNEAQ (reference sequence). J gave up 8 bases and V 6 bases, and 8 bases lay outside the gene matches. CDR3 sequence reads: CASRHRDRAHEQFF. DNA of the CDR3: TGTGCCAGCAGACACCGGGACAGGGCTCATGAGCAGTTCTTC.

The chain links TRBV10-3 to TRBJ1-2, with unresolved D. This CDR3 contains 16 residues. Trimming shortened V by 0 bases and J by 0 bases, and 11 bases separated the two germline ends. The germline CDR1 and CDR2 sequences are ENHRY and SYGVKD. DNA for the CDR3: TGTGCCATCAGTGAGTCTCTCATAGAGACTAACTATGGCTACACCTTC. The encoded protein is CAISESLIETNYGYTF.

This chain links TRBV11-3 with TRBJ2-2, with D possibly being TRBD1 or TRBD2 (5 bases each). CDR3 length equals 15 residues. V lost 6 bases and J 5 bases, leaving 16 bases between the germline ends. The germline gives CDR1 SGHNT, CDR2 YENEEA. Here the CDR3 reads CASSPGQGETGELFF. DNA of the CDR3: TGTGCCAGCAGTCCCGGGCAGGGAGAGACCGGGGAGCTGTTTTTT.

The rearrangement links TRBV6-6 to TRBJ2-3, with a possible D match to TRBD2 (9 bases). The CDR3 has 15 amino acids. Germline CDR1 MNHNY, CDR2 SVGAGI (reference sequence). V was trimmed by 6 bases and J by 4 bases, leaving 17 bases between them. In nucleotides, the CDR3 is TGTGCCAGCAGCTCAGGGGGCGGGGGGGCAGATACGCAGTATTTT. This gives the protein CASSSGGGGADTQYF.

This clone has just a few counts. This chain links TRBV7-9 with TRBJ2-7; no clear D. The CDR3 sequence is 11 residues long. V was trimmed by 1 base and J by 7 bases, leaving 5 bases between them. The germline gives CDR1 SEHNR, CDR2 FQNEAQ (reference sequence). The chain's CDR3 is CASSLDLEQYF. The CDR3 DNA reads TGTGCCAGCAGCTTAGATTTGGAGCAGTACTTC.

The chain uses TRBV6-6 and TRBJ1-2, with TRBD1 as a possible D gene (5 bases). Between the trimmed V and J ends, which lost 0 bases and 8 bases, there was a span of 10 bases. CDR1 is MNHNY, CDR2 SVGAGI, per germline (reference sequence). The CDR3 contains 13 residues. As DNA, the CDR3 is TGTGCCAGCAGTTACTCGGGAGGGGACGGCTACACCTTC. Translation: CASSYSGGDGYTF.

The V and J genes are TRBV6-5 and TRBJ2-1; 10 bases are a match to TRBD1. V gave up 5 bases and J gave up 3 bases; unmatched junction bases: 4. The CDR3 sequence is 15 residues long. Germline CDR1 MNHEY, CDR2 SVGAGI. Here the CDR3 reads CASSAGTGDYNEQFF. The CDR3 DNA is TGTGCCAGCAGTGCCGGGACAGGGGACTACAATGAGCAGTTCTTC.

The chain couples TRBV19 to TRBJ1-1; D ambiguous. This CDR3 comprises 14 residues. The V gene's germline CDR1 is LNHDA and CDR2 SQIVND (reference sequence). V dropped 1 base and J dropped 2 bases, with 8 bases sitting between them. CDR3 DNA sequence: TGTGCCAGTAGTATAGGTTATGGCAACACTGAAGCTTTCTTT. Its translation is CASSIGYGNTEAFF.

The J gene is TRBJ2-4, the V gene TRBV7-9, with TRBD1 matching 10 bases. The germline CDR1 and CDR2 sequences are SEHNR and FQNEAQ (reference sequence). The CDR3 has 14 residues. With V trimmed by 5 bases and J by 7 bases, 5 bases remained unmatched. The CDR3, as DNA: TGTGCCAGCAGCCCCGGGACAGGGGTGAACATTCAGTACTTC. Encoded protein: CASSPGTGVNIQYF.

The gene calls are TRBV6-1 and TRBJ1-1; possibly TRBD1 for D (5 bases). The V gene lost 1 base and the J gene lost 2 bases, with 11 bases spanning the gap. The CDR3 sequence is 15 residues long. CDR1 MNHNS and CDR2 SASEGT come from the germline V gene. Here the CDR3 DNA reads TGTGCCAGCAGTGAAGTGAAGGGGTTCAACACTGAAGCTTTCTTT. This sequence encodes CASSEVKGFNTEAFF.

This chain links TRBV5-1 with TRBJ2-3; a possible D gene is TRBD2 (6 bases). The CDR3 sequence is 17 residues long. Germline-derived CDR1 and CDR2 are SGHRS and YFSETQ. Deletions cut 0 bases from V and 0 bases from J, with 14 bases between. The CDR3 is CASSLVGRGASTDTQYF. In DNA form, the CDR3 reads TGCGCCAGCAGCTTGGTTGGGCGGGGTGCTAGCACAGATACGCAGTATTTT. The variable domain in full, with the rest retrieved from reference TRBV5-1 and TRBJ2-3, is KAGVTQTPRYLIKTRGQQVTLSCSPISGHRSVSWYQQTPGQGLQFLFEYFSETQRNKGNFPGRFSGRQFSNSRSEMNVSTLELGDSALYLCASSLVGRGASTDTQYFGPGTRLTVL.

The V call is TRBV25-1, the J call TRBJ1-1; TRBD1 might be the D (5 bases). With 8 bases removed from V and 9 bases from J, the gap between germline ends came to 10 bases. This CDR3 spans 10 amino acids. Per the germline V gene, CDR1 is MGHDK and CDR2 is SYGVNS. The CDR3 region has the DNA TGTGCCAGCTGGGGGTTTAAAGCTTTCTTT. Translation gives CASWGFKAFF.

The chain has TRBV7-6 and TRBJ2-1, with D unclear. CDR3 length equals 11 residues. Between the trimmed V and J ends, which lost 5 bases and 5 bases, there was a span of 4 bases. Germline V gene lookup returns CDR1 SGHVS and CDR2 FNYEAQ. In DNA form, the CDR3 reads TGTGCCAGCAGCCACCACAATGAGCAGTTCTTC. Protein sequence: CASSHHNEQFF. Full variable domain (missing parts from reference TRBV7-6 and TRBJ2-1): GAGVSQSPRYKVTKRGQDVALRCDPISGHVSLYWYRQALGQGPEFLTYFNYEAQQDKSGLPNDRFSAERPEGSISTLTIQRTEQRDSAMYRCASSHHNEQFFGPGTRLTVL.

The chain employs TRBV28 and TRBJ1-4; D not resolved. V dropped 6 bases and J dropped 5 bases, with 4 bases sitting between them. The CDR3 length is 11 residues. In germline, CDR1 is MDHEN, CDR2 SYDVKM. DNA for the CDR3: TGTGCCAGCAGCCCAAATGAAAAACTGTTTTTT. Translation: CASSPNEKLFF.

This clone was recorded only once. This chain connects TRBV28 to TRBJ1-2, with D possibly matching TRBD1 (5 bases). Deletions cut 3 bases from V and 4 bases from J, with 6 bases between. This CDR3 region has 12 residues. From germline, CDR1 is MDHEN and CDR2 SYDVKM. The CDR3 protein is CASSFRGYGYTF. The CDR3 nucleotides are TGTGCCAGCAGTTTTAGGGGCTATGGCTACACCTTC.

This clone showed up just once. This rearrangement joins TRBV6-4 to TRBJ1-4; a possible D gene is TRBD1 (5 bases). The CDR3 has 15 residues. Germline-derived CDR1 and CDR2 are MRHNA and SNTAGT. V lost 3 bases to trimming and J lost 6 bases, with 14 bases between them. As DNA, the CDR3 is TGTGCCAGCAGTGAGTTGGTGGGGGGGGATGAAAAACTGTTTTTT. It specifies CASSELVGGDEKLFF.